These 20 T cell receptor beta chains were all obtained from the same sample, sequenced in a study of T-cell reconstitution after alpha-beta-depleted transplantation in children. The library targeted TCRbeta and was prepared with unique molecular identifiers. Using its own MiXCR run on the PCR reads, TCRdb lists one record per CDR3 protein. The sample carries roughly 200,000 distinct CDR3 sequences, about 6.4% recorded once. The sequenced sample was PBMCs from the stem cell graft donor, obtained from the stem cell graft. These receptors all come from a human donor who donated a stem cell graft to a child with Wiskott-Aldrich syndrome.

This clonotype has at least ten counts. DNA of the CDR3: TGCGCCAGCAGCCAGTACAGGGGGGGGTACGAGCAGTACTTC. It is translated as CASSQYRGGYEQYF. The chain links TRBV4-1 to TRBJ2-7; weak D call: TRBD1 (8 bases). Germline CDR1 is MGHRA and CDR2 is YSYEKL. Between the trimmed V and J ends, which lost 3 bases and 4 bases, there was a span of 13 bases. The CDR3 runs 14 residues.

This clonotype showed up many times. The chain couples TRBV5-1 to TRBJ2-3, with TRBD2 identical over 11 bases. Germline loops: CDR1 SGHRS, CDR2 YFSETQ. The CDR3 totals 16 residues. The V gene end was trimmed by 0 bases and the J gene end by 6 bases; junction bases not matched to a gene: 6. The CDR3 spells CASSLGLAGGLDTQYF. The CDR3 nucleotides are TGCGCCAGCAGCTTGGGGCTAGCGGGGGGCCTGGATACGCAGTATTTT. The whole variable domain, filled in from reference TRBV5-1 and TRBJ2-3, reads KAGVTQTPRYLIKTRGQQVTLSCSPISGHRSVSWYQQTPGQGLQFLFEYFSETQRNKGNFPGRFSGRQFSNSRSEMNVSTLELGDSALYLCASSLGLAGGLDTQYFGPGTRLTVL.

Concerning this clonotype: This could be a read error, since a much larger clone is one nucleotide away. The V gene is TRBV28, the J gene TRBJ1-2; weak D call: TRBD1 (5 bases). Germline loops: CDR1 MDHEN, CDR2 SYDVKM. This CDR3 has 14 amino acids. Here the CDR3 reads CVSSLSSGVHGYTF. CDR3 sequence (DNA): TGTGTCAGCAGTTTAAGTTCGGGGGTTCACGGCTACACCTTC.

This clonotype was found a few times. J is TRBJ2-1 and V is TRBV5-1, with TRBD2 matching 9 bases. In germline, CDR1 is SGHRS, CDR2 YFSETQ. The V and J ends lost 0 bases and 6 bases, in that order; junction bases with no gene match: 7. CDR3 length: 16 amino acids. CDR3: CASSLEPTSGTNEQFF. The CDR3 DNA is TGCGCCAGCAGCTTGGAACCGACTAGCGGTACCAATGAGCAGTTCTTC. Using reference TRBV5-1 and TRBJ2-1 for the parts outside the CDR3, the full variable domain is KAGVTQTPRYLIKTRGQQVTLSCSPISGHRSVSWYQQTPGQGLQFLFEYFSETQRNKGNFPGRFSGRQFSNSRSEMNVSTLELGDSALYLCASSLEPTSGTNEQFFGPGTRLTVL.

This clonotype was seen many times. The genes are TRBV27 and TRBJ1-5; D not resolved. The CDR3 is made up of 12 amino acids. The V and J ends lost 3 bases and 7 bases respectively, with 7 bases between them. From germline, CDR1 is MNHEY and CDR2 SMNVEV (reference sequence). In DNA form, the CDR3 reads TGTGCCAGCAGTTTCCTTTACCAGCCCCAGCATTTT. This sequence encodes CASSFLYQPQHF.

There are many counts of this clonotype. The V gene is TRBV12-3 or TRBV12-4, the J gene TRBJ1-1, with unresolved D. The CDR3 consists of 11 residues. Trimming stripped 2 bases from V and 8 bases from J, with 6 bases between. The CDR3 sequence is CASSLIQEAFF. The CDR3, as DNA: TGTGCCAGCAGTTTAATACAGGAAGCTTTCTTT.

This clonotype was recorded at least ten times. The chain's CDR3 is CSARSPNTDTQYF. The CDR3 nucleotides read TGCAGTGCTAGAAGTCCAAACACAGATACGCAGTATTTT. The gene calls are TRBV20-1 and TRBJ2-3; D uncertain. Germline CDR1 reads DFQATT; CDR2 reads SNEGSKA (reference sequence). Between the trimmed V and J ends, which lost 2 bases and 2 bases, there was a span of 8 bases. The CDR3 extends over 13 amino acids.

V and J are TRBV10-3 and TRBJ2-7; unclear D gene. Germline assignment: CDR1 ENHRY and CDR2 SYGVKD. CDR3 length equals 14 residues. The V and J ends lost 4 bases and 1 base respectively, with 11 bases between them. The CDR3 protein is CAISGGVQSYEQYF. In DNA, the CDR3 is TGTGCCATCAGTGGCGGCGTCCAATCCTACGAGCAGTACTTC.

This clonotype has at least ten counts. The V and J genes are TRBV18 and TRBJ2-4; TRBD1 aligns across 9 bases. The length of the CDR3 is 16 residues. Trimming at V came to 1 base and at J to 2 bases, leaving 3 bases not matched to a gene. Per the germline V gene, CDR1 is KGHSH and CDR2 is LQKENI. The CDR3 DNA follows: TGTGCCAGCTCACCACTACAGGGGGCCTCCAAAAACATTCAGTACTTC. Protein: CASSPLQGASKNIQYF.

This clonotype has a handful of counts. The chain employs TRBV5-1 and TRBJ2-3; 9 nucleotides line up with TRBD2. J lost 0 bases, V lost 5 bases, and 7 bases had no gene match. Looked up from germline, CDR1 is SGHRS and CDR2 is YFSETQ. The CDR3 length is 16 residues. This CDR3 reads CASRPRAGGSTDTQYF. CDR3 sequence (DNA): TGCGCCAGCAGGCCACGAGCGGGGGGTAGCACAGATACGCAGTATTTT.

This clonotype was seen at least ten times. The V and J genes are TRBV10-3 and TRBJ2-7; 8 bases match TRBD1. This CDR3 is 13 amino acids long. Germline lookup yields CDR1 ENHRY and CDR2 SYGVKD. The ends lost 10 bases at V and 4 bases at J; junction bases unmatched: 9. CDR3 DNA: TGTGCCACTTCCGGGACAGGAGGTTACGAGCAGTACTTC. This encodes CATSGTGGYEQYF.

This CDR3 is CAFSFKAVARSTDTQYF. For the CDR3, the DNA is TGTGCCTTCAGTTTTAAGGCGGTCGCCAGAAGCACAGATACGCAGTATTTT. The V gene is TRBV12-3 or TRBV12-4, the J gene TRBJ2-3; D remains unclear. This CDR3 has 17 amino acids. V was trimmed by 11 bases and J by 0 bases, leaving 24 bases between them.

This clonotype was observed at least ten times. V usage is TRBV5-5 and J usage is TRBJ2-1; TRBD1 aligns across 9 bases. Trimming took 3 bases from V and 8 from J; bases not matched to a gene: 12. From germline, CDR1 is SGHKS and CDR2 YYEKEE (reference sequence). The CDR3 loop spans 16 amino acids. The CDR3: CASSSQPGQGTYEQFF. In nucleotides, the CDR3 is TGTGCCAGCAGCTCACAACCGGGACAGGGTACCTATGAGCAGTTCTTC.

This clonotype was observed many times. This chain uses TRBV20-1 with TRBJ1-1; the D is unclear. V was shortened by 8 bases and J by 5 bases, with 9 bases between the two germline ends. Germline V gene lookup returns CDR1 DFQATT and CDR2 SNEGSKA (reference sequence). The CDR3 has 10 amino acids. The CDR3 DNA follows: TGCAGTCTCGGAGGTACTGAAGCTTTCTTT. It codes for CSLGGTEAFF.

Many counts were recorded for this clonotype. The rearrangement links TRBV20-1 to TRBJ2-6; 11 bases align to TRBD1. The CDR3 is made up of 18 amino acids. Germline V gives CDR1 DFQATT, CDR2 SNEGSKA (reference sequence). V trimming: 4 bases; J trimming: 0 bases; junction bases outside the gene matches: 8. The CDR3 region has the DNA TGCAGTGCTACCCGGCGGACAGGGGGCTACTCTGGGGCCAACGTCCTGACTTTC. Translation gives CSATRRTGGYSGANVLTF.

This clonotype was recorded many times. The V gene is TRBV29-1, the J gene TRBJ2-1; either TRBD1 or TRBD2 may fit D (6 bases each). This CDR3 is 14 amino acids long. The germline gives CDR1 SQVTM, CDR2 ANQGSEA. V lost 4 bases to trimming and J lost 4 bases, with 14 bases between them. The CDR3 reads CSVARWGAYNEQFF. Here the CDR3 DNA reads TGCAGCGTTGCTCGTTGGGGGGCTTACAATGAGCAGTTCTTC.

In its sample, this clonotype was seen many times. The gene calls are TRBV7-2 and TRBJ2-3; 12 bases are shared with TRBD2. CDR1 SGHTA and CDR2 FQGNSA come from the germline V gene. The V and J ends lost 0 bases and 8 bases, in that order; junction bases with no gene match: 9. CDR3 length: 17 residues. The CDR3, as DNA: TGTGCCAGCAGCTTAGCGGGTCTAGCGGGAGGGCAGGGTACGCAGTATTTT. Translation: CASSLAGLAGGQGTQYF.

The sample holds many counts of this clonotype. V gene TRBV20-1 combines with J gene TRBJ2-1; TRBD2 matches at 9 bases. CDR1 is DFQATT, CDR2 SNEGSKA, per germline (reference sequence). This CDR3 has 14 amino acids. Trimming at V came to 6 bases and at J to 9 bases, leaving 12 bases not matched to a gene. The CDR3 sequence: CSATGTSTLGEQFF. The CDR3 DNA reads as TGCAGTGCCACCGGGACTAGCACCCTCGGTGAGCAGTTCTTC.

This clonotype was picked up many times. The V gene is TRBV6-5, the J gene TRBJ2-3, with 7 positions matching TRBD1. The V gene's germline CDR1 is MNHEY and CDR2 SVGAGI. V shed 7 bases, J shed 3 bases, and the junction held 7 bases outside the gene matches. The length of the CDR3 is 14 residues. The CDR3 DNA reads as TGTGCCAGCAAGAACAGGGGAGCTACAGATACGCAGTATTTT. Its protein product is CASKNRGATDTQYF.

This clonotype was found many times. The CDR3: CASSGMGTQYF. The CDR3, as DNA: TGTGCCAGCAGTGGTATGGGGACCCAGTACTTC. The chain has TRBV12-3 or TRBV12-4 and TRBJ2-5; D remains ambiguous. The CDR3 covers 11 residues. V lost 5 bases and J lost 7, with 8 bases in between.